This T cell receptor (beta chain) was identified in a study of blood T cell repertoires in COVID-19. Study details: Samples came from the United States, Italy and Spain, spanning acute and convalescent COVID-19.

Original handling: For nucleated cells, counts were estimated from reference gene primer amplification. The repertoire was sequenced with immunoSEQ multiplex PCR; TCRdb's copy has only in-frame clones and lacks some. That table furnishes V, J and clone size, whereas the DNA furnished D and trimming. The sample lists about 270,000 clones, roughly nine tenths occurring once. The CDR3 is made up of 17 amino acids. Germline-derived CDR1 and CDR2 are LNHNV and YYDKDF (reference sequence). The V gene lost 0 bases and the J gene lost 4 bases, with 15 bases spanning the gap. The origin of this receptor is a woman in her sixties or seventies who had recovered from COVID-19. Sequenced input: peripheral blood. The chain couples TRBV15 to TRBJ2-2; D may be TRBD1 (7 bases). The chain's CDR3 is CATSREGGQGGTGELFF. In DNA form, the CDR3 reads TGTGCCACCAGCAGAGAAGGGGGTCAGGGGGGCACCGGGGAGCTGTTTTTT.